This TCR beta chain was identified during a study of T cell repertoires in cytomegalovirus infection. Germline CDR1 and CDR2: MNHNY and SVGAGI (reference sequence). This CDR3 is 13 amino acids long. MiXCR, applied by TCRdb to the reads, yields one record per CDR3 protein. Of around 900,000 distinct CDR3 sequences listed, roughly 31% are singletons. A note on this clonotype: What it recognizes is unknown. Mismatch with germline at one junction end may stem from a read error.

The V call is TRBV6-6, the J call TRBJ2-5; 7 bases line up with TRBD2. The sequences come from cultured CD8+ T cells from PBMCs, collected from culture after CMV antigen stimulation. This clonotype was sampled from a human donor in good health (CMV status not recorded). Some clones in this sample may be carry-over from other donors' samples. CDR3 residues: CVSIGRGPETQYF. The CDR3 coding sequence is TGTGTCAGCATTGGGAGGGGCCCGGAGACCCAGTACTTC.